The 14 T cell receptor beta chains reported below all come from one sample, sequenced in a study of T-cell reconstitution after alpha-beta-depleted transplantation in children. A library of TCRbeta sequences, prepared with unique molecular identifiers, was generated. TCRdb fed the PCR reads into MiXCR, producing one record per CDR3 protein. Counted here are around 360,000 distinct CDR3 sequences, 10% occurring once; the ten biggest clones make up 2% to 2.5%. The sequenced sample was PBMCs from the stem cell graft donor, obtained from the stem cell graft. All receptors derive from a human donor who donated a stem cell graft to a child with acute lymphoblastic leukemia.

This clonotype has only a few counts. V gene TRBV3-1 combines with J gene TRBJ2-5; tentatively, D is TRBD1 (6 bases). Trimming took off 3 bases at V and 2 bases at J, with 16 bases between the two ends. The CDR3 sequence is 16 residues long. Per germline, CDR1 LGHDT and CDR2 YNNKEL (reference sequence). CDR3: CASSQGTMTGQETQYF. CDR3 DNA: TGTGCCAGCAGCCAGGGTACGATGACAGGACAAGAGACCCAGTACTTC.

The chain employs TRBV9 and TRBJ1-2, with D perhaps TRBD1 (5 bases). Trimming removed 1 base from V and 5 bases from J, with 15 bases in between. The CDR3 extends over 15 amino acids. Germline CDR1 is SGDLS and CDR2 is YYNGEE. This CDR3 is CASSVLQASRYGYTF. The CDR3 DNA follows: TGTGCCAGCAGCGTATTACAGGCATCCCGTTATGGCTACACCTTC.

This clonotype was seen more than once but under ten times. V and J are TRBV4-1 and TRBJ1-3; D uncertain. The V end lost 2 bases, the J end lost 8 bases, and 10 bases lay between the germline ends. Looked up from germline, CDR1 is MGHRA and CDR2 is YSYEKL. This CDR3 spans 13 amino acids. CDR3 bases: TGCGCCAGCAGCCAAAAGACTGGGGACACCATATATTTT. Its translation: CASSQKTGDTIYF.

This chain connects TRBV7-2 to TRBJ2-7; 8 bases are shared with TRBD1. Unmatched junction bases numbered 6, after V lost 0 bases and J lost 2 bases. CDR1 is SGHTA, CDR2 FQGNSA, per germline. This CDR3 has 16 amino acids. CDR3 nucleotide sequence: TGTGCCAGCAGCTTAGCATCCGGACAGGGAACCTACGAGCAGTACTTC. This translates into CASSLASGQGTYEQYF.

The rearrangement links TRBV20-1 to TRBJ2-1, with 9 bases matching TRBD1. The CDR3 is made up of 15 amino acids. Germline V gene sequence: CDR1 DFQATT, CDR2 SNEGSKA (reference sequence). The J segment lost 3 bases and the V segment lost 6 bases, leaving 9 bases of the junction unmatched. Written as DNA, the CDR3 is TGCAGTGCCACCGTTGTGGGACAGGGCTACAATGAGCAGTTCTTC. It encodes CSATVVGQGYNEQFF.

CDR3 amino acids: CASSFRQGAGNTEAFF. The CDR3 coding sequence is TGTGCCAGCAGTTTTCGACAGGGGGCCGGGAACACTGAAGCTTTCTTT. The chain combines TRBV28 with TRBJ1-1, with 10 nucleotides matching TRBD1. Germline loops: CDR1 MDHEN, CDR2 SYDVKM. V lost 3 bases, J lost 1 base, and 5 bases stayed unmatched. The CDR3 has 16 residues.

This clonotype was picked up a small number of times. This sequence joins TRBV3-1 and TRBJ1-5; the match to TRBD1 covers 7 bases. The CDR3 sequence is 15 residues long. Germline CDR1 LGHDT, CDR2 YNNKEL (reference sequence). J was trimmed by 6 bases and V by 2 bases; bases with no gene match: 7. DNA for the CDR3: TGTGCCAGCAGCCAACGGACAGGCGTTCTTCAGCCCCAGCATTTT. This sequence encodes CASSQRTGVLQPQHF.

This clonotype was observed a handful of times. The chain combines TRBV12-3 or TRBV12-4 with TRBJ2-3, with D perhaps TRBD1 (5 bases). V lost 6 bases, J lost 4 bases, and 17 bases lay in between. This CDR3 contains 15 residues. CDR3 nucleotide sequence: TGTGCCAGCAGGGGGCTCCAGGGTGCTTCAGATACGCAGTATTTT. It codes for CASRGLQGASDTQYF.

This clonotype appeared a few times. The chain recombines TRBV7-9 with TRBJ2-7, with 8 bases fitting TRBD2. CDR1 is SEHNR, CDR2 FQNEAQ, per germline (reference sequence). V dropped 3 bases and J dropped 3; count of bases not matched to a gene: 4. The CDR3 is 14 residues long. CDR3 amino acids: CASSFTSGDYEQYF. The CDR3 DNA reads TGTGCCAGCAGCTTCACTAGCGGAGACTACGAGCAGTACTTC.

This clonotype was found many times. The genes are TRBV27 and TRBJ2-7; D is undetermined. The germline gives CDR1 MNHEY, CDR2 SMNVEV (reference sequence). Trimming removed 2 bases from V and 3 bases from J, with 8 bases in between. This CDR3 spans 13 amino acids. CDR3 nucleotides: TGTGCCAGCAGTTTAGGGTCTTTCTACGAGCAGTACTTC. It specifies CASSLGSFYEQYF.

This clonotype came up a few times. V usage is TRBV28 and J usage is TRBJ2-2, with a possible D match to TRBD2 (6 bases). The CDR3 loop spans 15 amino acids. Germline V gives CDR1 MDHEN, CDR2 SYDVKM. Trimming removed 5 bases from V and 6 bases from J, with 16 bases in between. CDR3 in amino acids: CASSPGPPGAGELFF. For the CDR3, the DNA is TGTGCCAGCAGTCCCGGGCCCCCGGGGGCCGGGGAGCTGTTTTTT.

This clonotype was recorded many times. The chain has TRBV12-3 or TRBV12-4 and TRBJ2-1; D uncertain. Trimming took 6 bases from V and 13 from J, leaving 4 bases between them. This CDR3 region has 8 residues. CDR3 in DNA: TGTGCCAGCAGCCCCCAGTTCTTC. It is translated as CASSPQFF.

V gene TRBV5-5 combines with J gene TRBJ2-3; 12 positions match TRBD2. Trimming took 4 bases from V and 3 from J; bases not matched to a gene: 3. The CDR3 contains 15 residues. Germline V gene data show CDR1 as SGHKS and CDR2 as YYEKEE (reference sequence). The CDR3 spells CASSVGLAGTDTQYF. The CDR3 DNA reads as TGTGCCAGCAGCGTCGGACTAGCGGGGACAGATACGCAGTATTTT.

The chain carries TRBV5-1 and TRBJ2-3; 11 bases fit TRBD1. This CDR3 contains 16 residues. Germline V lookup: CDR1 SGHRS, CDR2 YFSETQ. Germline trimming cut 0 bases from V and 3 bases from J; bases unmatched to any gene: 3. CDR3 amino acids: CASSLDGTGGTDTQYF. DNA for the CDR3: TGCGCCAGCAGCTTGGACGGGACAGGGGGGACAGATACGCAGTATTTT.